Given below is one T cell receptor (beta chain) in context. Its matching antigen is unknown. Constant-segment primers served in 5'RACE that generated TCR alpha and TCR beta cDNA libraries bearing sample barcodes and UMIs. TCRdb analysed the 5' RACE reads with MiXCR anew, one entry per CDR3 protein. Of roughly 610,000 distinct CDR3 sequences listed, roughly a sixth are singletons. Germline-derived CDR1 and CDR2 are SGHAT and FQNNGV. The ends were cut back, 2 bases at V and 7 bases at J, with 18 bases in the middle. CDR3 length equals 17 residues. These data originate in a study of T-cell memory formation after mild COVID-19. Regarding the study as a whole: Day 15 to 85 contractors were CD4/CD8 balanced; later expanders leaned CD4+. Of the contracting clones, CD4+ ones lay mainly in CM and EM, and CD8+ ones in EMRA.

The specimen sequenced was PBMCs or a T cell subset sorted from them (not recorded which). This chain connects TRBV11-2 to TRBJ1-6; D ambiguous. The clonotype originates from an adult woman who had mild COVID-19 (a few samples of this study predate the infection). Cell type and time point are not known. This CDR3 reads CASSLRYGPPRNSPLHF. The CDR3 nucleotides are TGTGCCAGCAGCTTACGTTACGGGCCCCCTCGAAATTCACCCCTCCACTTT.